A selection of T cell receptor beta chains follows, all from one sample in a study of cytomegalovirus exposure and HLA in healthy donors. Clones were read by immunoSEQ multiplex PCR, and TCRdb kept only the in-frame ones, dropping some. The table lists about 130,000 clones, under 90% of them singletons. What was sequenced was PBMCs. The receptors come from a man aged 18 to 30 in good health and CMV-seronegative. CDR3s include the opening cysteine and the closing phenylalanine or tryptophan. The D gene is left open where the match is weak. Size is omitted from some rows. Given values are once, few, many or a class for expanded clones.

>NA|TRBV6-1|TRBJ1-1|NA
CASGSQGRTEAFF
TGTGCCAGCGGATCACAGGGTCGGACTGAAGCTTTCTTT
>NA|TRBV28|TRBJ2-6|once
CASSLGFTGANVLTF
TGTGCCAGCAGCCTCGGTTTTACTGGGGCCAACGTCCTGACTTTC
>NA|TRBV7-2|TRBJ2-4|NA
CASSLGGDRAINIQYF
TGTGCCAGCAGCTTAGGGGGTGACAGAGCTATCAACATTCAGTACTTC
>NA|TRBV25-1|TRBJ1-1|NA
CASSESFIRSTEAFF
TGTGCCAGCAGTGAATCCTTCATCCGGAGCACTGAAGCTTTCTTT
>TRBD1|TRBV6-5|TRBJ2-4|NA
CASSYSGTVKNIQYF
TGTGCCAGCAGTTACTCTGGGACAGTCAAAAACATTCAGTACTTC
>NA|TRBV9|TRBJ2-7|NA
CASSVEAGWSYEQYF
TGTGCCAGCAGCGTAGAGGCGGGCTGGAGCTACGAGCAGTACTTC
>TRBD1|TRBV7-9|TRBJ1-1|NA
CASSLEGWTGRNTEAFF
TGTGCCAGCAGCTTAGAAGGATGGACAGGGCGAAACACTGAAGCTTTCTTT
>NA|TRBV30|TRBJ1-1|NA
CAWSAKQNTEAFF
TGTGCCTGGAGTGCCAAGCAGAACACTGAAGCTTTCTTT
>NA|TRBV2|TRBJ2-3|NA
CASSGGRVNTDTQYF
TGTGCCAGCAGTGGTGGCAGGGTGAATACAGATACGCAGTATTTT
>NA|TRBV9|TRBJ2-1|NA
CASSQWGEPGHEQFF
TGTGCCAGCAGCCAGTGGGGGGAACCAGGACATGAGCAGTTCTTC
>TRBD2|TRBV6-5|TRBJ2-1|NA
CASSPLAGGRGEQFF
TGTGCCAGCAGCCCATTAGCGGGGGGGCGGGGTGAGCAGTTCTTC
>NA|TRBV7-2|TRBJ1-6|once
CASSLVVQDYNSPLHF
TGTGCCAGCAGCTTAGTAGTCCAGGACTATAATTCACCCCTCCACTTT
>NA|TRBV5-8|TRBJ1-2|few
CASSLVGLTTNGYTF
TGTGCCAGCAGCTTGGTTGGGTTAACTACGAATGGCTACACCTTC
>TRBD1|TRBV6-6|TRBJ1-5|few
CASSQFSGGPGQPQHF
TGTGCCAGCAGTCAATTTTCAGGGGGCCCGGGGCAGCCCCAGCATTTT
>TRBD1|TRBV5-6|TRBJ2-1|once
CASRSDRDRTFDEQFF
TGTGCCAGCAGATCCGACAGGGACAGGACTTTCGATGAGCAGTTCTTC
>NA|TRBV29-1|TRBJ1-2|NA
CSDESSEGHYGYTF
TGCAGCGATGAAAGCTCGGAGGGCCACTATGGCTACACCTTC
>NA|TRBV15|TRBJ1-5|once
CATSRGGGNQPQHF
TGTGCCACCAGCCGAGGCGGGGGGAATCAGCCCCAGCATTTT
>TRBD1|TRBV19|TRBJ2-6|NA
CATRDSLGAGANVLTF
TGTGCCACCCGGGACAGCTTGGGGGCTGGGGCCAACGTCCTGACTTTC
>TRBD1|TRBV6-4|TRBJ2-7|few
CASSEAEQGFHEQYF
TGTGCCAGCAGTGAGGCGGAACAGGGGTTCCACGAGCAGTACTTC
>NA|TRBV21-1|TRBJ1-1|once
CASSKAVSSGMNTEAFF
TGTGCCAGCAGCAAAGCCGTCAGTTCAGGTATGAACACTGAAGCTTTCTTT
>NA|TRBV4-1|TRBJ1-2|few
CASSAGTQGYTF
TGCGCCAGCTCGGCCGGGACACAAGGCTACACCTTC
>NA|TRBV7-9|TRBJ2-5|NA
CASSPSGDRLETQYF
TGTGCCAGCAGCCCTAGCGGAGACAGGTTGGAGACCCAGTACTTC